This T cell receptor (beta chain) was identified during a study of blood T cell repertoires in COVID-19 (TCRdb year 2020). About the full investigation: Collaborator samples came from the United States, Italy and Spain and covered acute and convalescent phases of COVID-19. The material from the prospective study consisted of cDNA or gDNA derived from T cells, B-cell-depleted T cells, or PBMCs. Deeply sampled blood TCRbeta repertoires from subjects exposed to, actively infected with, or recovered from COVID-19 were included in the dataset. The repertoires were released in a freely available public database meant as a resource for research on the immune response to SARS-CoV-2. The samples were drawn from two sources: the first 160 participants of the ongoing ImmuneRACE study, and over 950 subjects contributed by 6 global collaborators. Nearly every sample came with metadata listing a de-identified subject ID, COVID-19 status, age in years and sex. Where HLA class I and class II types were available, the types were taken from metadata supplied by the sample provider, not from assay-based typing.

What the work shows at the level of the full study, not this receptor alone: Clinical and demographic metadata were provided uncurated, with the amount varying by source and participant.

In Seattle, one collaborating source enrolled patients while the infection was active and tracked those patients longitudinally over the course of disease. Whole blood was collected in K2EDTA tubes by collaborating institutions according to the institutions' own protocols. For TCRbeta analysis, collaborator samples were shipped as frozen whole blood, as isolated PBMCs, or as DNA extracted from either sample type. TCRbeta CDR3 regions were amplified from genomic DNA by means of the immunoSEQ Assay, a bias-controlled multiplex PCR. In the paper's pipeline: The number of nucleated cells in each sample was estimated by amplification of reference gene primers within the assay. To quantify the absolute abundance of each unique TCRbeta CDR3 rearrangement, sequence reads were collapsed and filtered. For each sample, productive Simpson clonality was calculated as the square root of Simpson's diversity index across productive rearrangements. What TCRdb holds here is the immuneACCESS table cut down to in-frame rearrangements. Part of the clones is not present; checked against another copy, under half of the missing clones reflect an unresolved V gene, and the others are unexplained. V, J and clone size are taken as reported in that table, and D and trimming were inferred from the DNA itself. The sample contains about 170,000 clones, 70% to 90% of them found a single time. The leading ten clones occupy under 3% of the sample.

V is cut by 2 bases and J by 7 bases, and the space between the germline ends is 18 bases. Based on the germline V gene, the CDR1 and CDR2 sequences are KGHSH and LQKENI. The CDR3 runs 15 amino acids, cysteine and phenylalanine included. Only CDR3 DNA remains: 45 bases, in frame from the first base. Note on this clone: Its antigen target is currently unknown. The input lacks base qualities; no much larger clone sits a single base away.

The sample was peripheral blood. In this chain, TRBV18 is recombined with TRBJ2-7, with the identity of the D gene unclear. This TCR derives from an elderly woman with COVID-19, enrolled during active disease. CDR3 region: CASSPRIGQIGEQYF. The DNA sequence reads TGTGCCAGCTCACCAAGGATTGGCCAGATCGGGGAGCAGTACTTC.